What follows are 24 T cell receptor beta chains derived from one specimen sequenced in a study of blood T cell repertoires in COVID-19. TCRdb's copy holds only in-frame clones and misses some; the assay was immunoSEQ multiplex PCR. The sample has 150,000 to 200,000 clones; around 76% are singletons. Sequencing was done on a sample of PBMCs or T cells enriched from blood (not recorded which). The source is a woman between 50 and 59 years old with acute COVID-19.

The genes are TRBV28 and TRBJ1-2, with D perhaps matching TRBD1 (6 bases). V was trimmed by 7 bases and J by 5 bases, leaving 17 bases between them. Germline V gene lookup returns CDR1 MDHEN and CDR2 SYDVKM. This CDR3 spans 14 amino acids. The chain's CDR3 is CASIRPGHYYGYTF. The CDR3 DNA sequence: TGTGCCAGCATCAGACCGGGACACTATTATGGCTACACCTTC.

V usage is TRBV9 and J usage is TRBJ2-2; TRBD2 matches 8 bases. Germline V gives CDR1 SGDLS, CDR2 YYNGEE. J lost 1 base, V lost 4 bases, and 3 bases had no gene match. CDR3 length equals 15 residues. The CDR3 protein is CASSPLAVNTGELFF. The CDR3 region has the DNA TGTGCCAGCAGCCCACTAGCGGTGAACACCGGGGAGCTGTTTTTT.

The chain uses TRBV9 and TRBJ1-2, with D possibly being TRBD1 (6 bases). The CDR3 runs to 20 residues. Trimming took off 3 bases at V and 1 base at J, with 28 bases between the two ends. The germline gives CDR1 SGDLS, CDR2 YYNGEE. The CDR3 DNA follows: TGTGCCAGCAGCGAGCCCTCCAGACAGGTCCCCTCCGACAATAACTATGGCTACACCTTC. Amino acids: CASSEPSRQVPSDNNYGYTF. Based on the CDR3 plus reference TRBV9 and TRBJ1-2, the full variable domain is DSGVTQTPKHLITATGQRVTLRCSPRSGDLSVYWYQQSLDQGLQFLIQYYNGEERAKGNILERFSAQQFPDLHSELNLSSLELGDSALYFCASSEPSRQVPSDNNYGYTFGSGTRLTVV.

This chain links TRBV28 with TRBJ1-6; weak D call: TRBD1 (6 bases). V lost 4 bases, J lost 1 base, and 11 bases lay in between. Germline CDR1 MDHEN, CDR2 SYDVKM. This CDR3 region has 16 residues. The DNA of the CDR3 is TGTGCCAGCAGTTCGTCCCAGGGGTCCTATAATTCACCCCTCCACTTT. Encoded protein: CASSSSQGSYNSPLHF.

Only a few counts were recorded for this clone. CDR3 DNA: TGTGCCAGCAGCTGGGGGGACAGGGGAGGAGGCTACACCTTC. Translation gives CASSWGDRGGGYTF. The chain couples TRBV7-8 to TRBJ1-2; 10 bases align to TRBD1. Per the germline V gene, CDR1 is SGHVS and CDR2 is FQNEAQ. V gave up 4 bases and J gave up 8 bases; unmatched junction bases: 7. This CDR3 contains 14 residues.

This chain links TRBV29-1 with TRBJ1-6, with D possibly matching TRBD1 (6 bases). Germline V gene sequence: CDR1 SQVTM, CDR2 ANQGSEA. Trimming left V 4 bases short and J 10 bases short, with 17 bases between. This CDR3 region has 14 residues. CDR3: CSVARDTRGSPLHF. DNA for the CDR3: TGCAGCGTTGCACGGGACACCCGCGGATCACCCCTCCACTTT.

The chain links TRBV4-1 to TRBJ2-2; 8 nucleotides line up with TRBD2. V was clipped by 4 bases and J by 2 bases; unmatched bases: 3. CDR3 length equals 15 residues. Germline loops: CDR1 MGHRA, CDR2 YSYEKL. The CDR3 DNA reads TGCGCCAGCAGCCGCGGGGGGATTAACACCGGGGAGCTGTTTTTT. The encoded protein is CASSRGGINTGELFF.

The rearrangement links TRBV20-1 to TRBJ2-6; 10 bases fit TRBD1. There are 17 residues in the CDR3. Trimming cost V 3 bases and J 4 bases; bases outside gene matches: 9. CDR1 and CDR2 from the germline V gene are DFQATT and SNEGSKA (reference sequence). CDR3 sequence: CSASGPGQGSGANVLTF. As DNA, the CDR3 is TGCAGTGCTAGTGGACCGGGACAGGGGTCGGGGGCCAACGTCCTGACTTTC.

The chain recombines TRBV3-1 (or the pseudogene TRBV3-2) with TRBJ1-2, with D perhaps TRBD1 (6 bases). The CDR3 spans 14 residues. Germline lookup yields CDR1 LGHDT and CDR2 YNNKEL (reference sequence). The V end lost 2 bases, the J end lost 7 bases, and 14 bases lay between the germline ends. The CDR3 is CASSQRTGTSGYTF. Here the CDR3 DNA reads TGTGCCAGCAGCCAACGAACAGGGACCTCTGGCTACACCTTC.

The chain uses TRBV30 and TRBJ1-5; unclear D gene. The CDR3 has 13 residues. Trimming shortened V by 5 bases and J by 0 bases, and 8 bases separated the two germline ends. Germline V gene data show CDR1 as GTSNPN and CDR2 as SVGIG (reference sequence). The CDR3: CAWAKDSNQPQHF. DNA for the CDR3: TGTGCCTGGGCTAAAGATAGCAATCAGCCCCAGCATTTT.

This clone was picked up a small number of times. This rearrangement joins TRBV3-1 (or the pseudogene TRBV3-2) to TRBJ2-2; D may be TRBD1 (6 bases). The CDR3 is 19 amino acids. Trimming stripped 4 bases from V and 0 bases from J, with 21 bases between. From germline, CDR1 is LGHDT and CDR2 YNNKEL (reference sequence). DNA for the CDR3: TGTGCCAGCAGCCGAATGACGACTGCCGGGACAACGAACACCGGGGAGCTGTTTTTT. Translation: CASSRMTTAGTTNTGELFF.

This chain uses TRBV6-2 or TRBV6-3 with TRBJ1-1, with D tentatively TRBD1 (6 bases). The CDR3 extends over 14 amino acids. Germline lookup yields CDR1 MNHEY and CDR2 SVGEGT. V was clipped by 5 bases and J by 8 bases, with 18 bases between them. CDR3 DNA: TGTGCCAGCAGTCCCGGGACATTTGAGGTGGAAGCTTTCTTT. Its protein is CASSPGTFEVEAFF.

V is TRBV2 and J is TRBJ2-5, with D perhaps matching TRBD2 (5 bases). The V and J ends lost 9 bases and 5 bases respectively, with 16 bases between them. In germline, CDR1 is SNHLY, CDR2 FYNNEI. The CDR3 sequence is 13 residues long. In DNA form, the CDR3 reads TGTGCCAGTACCCCGGGGATGGGGGAGACCCAGTACTTC. It yields the protein CASTPGMGETQYF.

The chain joins TRBV28 to TRBJ1-2; 7 bases line up with TRBD1. The CDR3 contains 13 residues. Germline CDR1 and CDR2: MDHEN and SYDVKM. V was pared by 6 bases and J by 2 bases, with 3 bases of the junction left unmatched. The CDR3 sequence: CASRLDRNYGYTF. CDR3 coding DNA: TGTGCCAGCAGACTGGACAGGAACTATGGCTACACCTTC.

CDR3 residues: CASSQEVWDRRDTIYF. In DNA, the CDR3 is TGTGCCAGCAGCCAAGAAGTCTGGGACAGGCGGGACACCATATATTTT. The chain carries TRBV4-2 and TRBJ1-3; 8 bases line up with TRBD1. Trimming at V came to 0 bases and at J to 8 bases, leaving 9 bases not matched to a gene. Germline CDR1 LGHNA, CDR2 YNFKEQ. This CDR3 contains 16 residues.

V and J are TRBV7-2 and TRBJ1-1; no clear D. The germline V gene has CDR1 SGHTA and CDR2 FQGNSA. The V end was cut by 4 bases, the J end by 0 bases, with 9 bases between. There are 14 residues in the CDR3. The CDR3 coding sequence is TGTGCCAGCAGCTATACAGCCATGAACACTGAAGCTTTCTTT. Amino acids: CASSYTAMNTEAFF.

V gene TRBV28 combines with J gene TRBJ2-7; 9 bases agree with TRBD1. Trimming took 5 bases from V and 2 from J; bases not matched to a gene: 7. The CDR3 consists of 15 residues. CDR1 and CDR2 from the germline V gene are MDHEN and SYDVKM. The CDR3 DNA sequence: TGTGCCAGCAGTACGAGACAGGGGGTAGCCTACGAGCAGTACGTC. This gives the protein CASSTRQGVAYEQYV.

This clone has only one observation. The rearrangement links TRBV5-1 to TRBJ2-3; 12 bases fit TRBD2. The ends lost 0 bases at V and 5 bases at J; junction bases unmatched: 7. This CDR3 contains 17 residues. CDR1 is SGHRS and CDR2 is YFSETQ in the germline V gene. Here the CDR3 DNA reads TGCGCCAGCAGCTTGGAGCCTAGCGGGGGGGCCTTAGATACGCAGTATTTT. It yields the protein CASSLEPSGGALDTQYF.

This clone was observed once. This rearrangement joins TRBV5-6 to TRBJ2-7; weak D call: TRBD1 (7 bases). CDR3 length: 13 amino acids. Germline lookup yields CDR1 SGHDT and CDR2 YYEEEE. V dropped 4 bases and J dropped 3 bases, with 11 bases sitting between them. In DNA form, the CDR3 reads TGTGCCAGCAGCGCGGGACAGAACTACGAGCAGTACGTC. Amino acids: CASSAGQNYEQYV.

This rearrangement joins TRBV7-9 to TRBJ2-1; no reliable D call. Trimming removed 10 bases from V and 5 bases from J, with 18 bases in between. The CDR3 extends over 14 amino acids. Germline CDR1 SEHNR, CDR2 FQNEAQ (reference sequence). The CDR3 sequence is CATESVLLDNEQFF. For the CDR3, the DNA is TGTGCCACCGAGAGTGTCTTGCTAGACAATGAGCAGTTCTTC.

A word on this clone: Other DNA sequences within the sample encode an identical CDR3. V and J are TRBV30 and TRBJ1-5, with D maybe TRBD1 (5 bases). The CDR3 length is 13 residues. V dropped 0 bases and J dropped 7 bases, with 10 bases sitting between them. Germline CDR1 reads GTSNPN; CDR2 reads SVGIG (reference sequence). CDR3 sequence reads: CAWSVVGGQPQHF. The CDR3 DNA reads TGTGCCTGGAGTGTAGTGGGGGGGCAGCCCCAGCATTTT. Combining the CDR3 with reference TRBV30 and TRBJ1-5 gives the whole variable domain SQTIHQWPATLVQPVGSPLSLECTVEGTSNPNLYWYRQAAGRGLQLLFYSVGIGQISSEVPQNLSASRPQDRQFILSSKKLLLSDSGFYLCAWSVVGGQPQHFGDGTRLSIL.

V is TRBV3-1 (or the pseudogene TRBV3-2) and J is TRBJ2-5; 12 nucleotides match TRBD2. V shed 0 bases, J shed 5 bases, and the junction held 7 bases outside the gene matches. CDR1 is LGHDT, CDR2 YNNKEL, per germline (reference sequence). CDR3 length: 17 amino acids. The DNA of the CDR3 is TGTGCCAGCAGCCAAGAGACTAGCGGGGGCCTGGGGGAGACCCAGTACTTC. This encodes CASSQETSGGLGETQYF.

V usage is TRBV7-2 and J usage is TRBJ1-5; D is undetermined. The CDR3 length is 15 residues. V was cut by 1 base and J by 2 bases, with 9 bases left in between. CDR1 is SGHTA, CDR2 FQGNSA, per germline. This CDR3 is CASSLGGIGNQPQHF. CDR3 bases: TGTGCCAGCAGCTTAGGAGGGATAGGCAATCAGCCCCAGCATTTT.

This clone was observed a few times. CDR3 nucleotide sequence: TGTGCCAGCAGCTTAGTACACAGGAACACTGAAGCTTTCTTT. The encoded protein is CASSLVHRNTEAFF. The V call is TRBV7-2, the J call TRBJ1-1; unclear D gene. CDR1 is SGHTA, CDR2 FQGNSA, per germline. V shed 1 base and J shed 1 base, with 7 bases lying between them. The CDR3 runs 14 residues. Based on the CDR3 plus reference TRBV7-2 and TRBJ1-1, the full variable domain is GAGVSQSPSNKVTEKGKDVELRCDPISGHTALYWYRQSLGQGLEFLIYFQGNSAPDKSGLPSDRFSAERTGGSVSTLTIQRTQQEDSAVYLCASSLVHRNTEAFFGQGTRLTVV.